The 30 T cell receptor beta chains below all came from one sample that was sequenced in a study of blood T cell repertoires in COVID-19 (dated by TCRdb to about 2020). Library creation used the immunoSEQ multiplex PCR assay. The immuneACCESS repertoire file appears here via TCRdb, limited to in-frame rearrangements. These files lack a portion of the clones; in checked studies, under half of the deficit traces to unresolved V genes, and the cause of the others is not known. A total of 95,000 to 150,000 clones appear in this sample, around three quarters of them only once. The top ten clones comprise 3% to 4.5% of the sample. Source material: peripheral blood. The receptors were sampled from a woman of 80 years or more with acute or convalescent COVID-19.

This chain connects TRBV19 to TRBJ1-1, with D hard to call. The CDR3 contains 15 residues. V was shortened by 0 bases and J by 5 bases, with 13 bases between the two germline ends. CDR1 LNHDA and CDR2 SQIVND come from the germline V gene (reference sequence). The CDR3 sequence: CASSIEGRRRTEAFF. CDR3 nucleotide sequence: TGTGCCAGTAGTATAGAAGGACGGAGGAGGACTGAAGCTTTCTTT.

The CDR3 loop reads CASSRGAKGDYGYTF. The DNA for the CDR3 is TGTGCCAGCAGCAGAGGGGCGAAGGGGGACTATGGCTACACCTTC. V and J are TRBV21-1 and TRBJ1-2; the table gives TRBD1 as D, unverified against the DNA. TRBV21-1 is a documented pseudogene. CDR3 length: 15 residues.

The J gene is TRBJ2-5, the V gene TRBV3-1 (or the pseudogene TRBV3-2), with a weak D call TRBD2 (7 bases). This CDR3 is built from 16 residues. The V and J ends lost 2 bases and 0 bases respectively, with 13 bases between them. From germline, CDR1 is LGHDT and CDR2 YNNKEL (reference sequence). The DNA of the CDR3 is TGTGCCAGCAGCCAAAGCCGGGGGGCGTACCAAGAGACCCAGTACTTC. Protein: CASSQSRGAYQETQYF.

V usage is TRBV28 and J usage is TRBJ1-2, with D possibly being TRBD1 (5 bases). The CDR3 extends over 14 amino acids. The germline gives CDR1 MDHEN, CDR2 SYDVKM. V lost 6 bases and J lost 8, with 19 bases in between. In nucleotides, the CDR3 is TGTGCCAGCAGCCGGGCAGGCAGGGTCGGCGGCTACACCTTC. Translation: CASSRAGRVGGYTF.

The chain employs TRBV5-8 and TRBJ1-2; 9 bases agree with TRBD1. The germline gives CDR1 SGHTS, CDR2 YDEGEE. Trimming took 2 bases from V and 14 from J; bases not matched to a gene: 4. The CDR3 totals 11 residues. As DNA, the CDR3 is TGTGCCAGCAGCTTCCTACAGGGGGCAACCTTC. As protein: CASSFLQGATF.

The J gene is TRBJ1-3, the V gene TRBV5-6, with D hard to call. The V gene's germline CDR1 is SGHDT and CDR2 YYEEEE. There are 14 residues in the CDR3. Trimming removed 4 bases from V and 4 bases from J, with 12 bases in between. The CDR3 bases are TGTGCCAGCAGCAACGACTTCGAAGGAAACACCATATATTTT. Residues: CASSNDFEGNTIYF.

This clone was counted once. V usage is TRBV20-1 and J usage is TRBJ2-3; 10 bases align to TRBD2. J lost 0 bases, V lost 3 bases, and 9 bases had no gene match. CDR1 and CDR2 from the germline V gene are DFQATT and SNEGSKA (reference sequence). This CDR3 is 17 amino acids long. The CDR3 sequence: CSASALAGATSTDTQYF. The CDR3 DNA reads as TGCAGTGCTAGTGCGCTAGCGGGGGCGACGAGCACAGATACGCAGTATTTT.

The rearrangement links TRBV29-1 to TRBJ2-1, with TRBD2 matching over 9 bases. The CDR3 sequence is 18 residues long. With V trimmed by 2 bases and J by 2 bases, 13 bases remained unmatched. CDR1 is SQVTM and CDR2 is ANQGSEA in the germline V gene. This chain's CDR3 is CSVEPGLAHKRAYNEQFF. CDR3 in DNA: TGCAGCGTTGAACCCGGACTAGCGCATAAAAGAGCCTACAATGAGCAGTTCTTC.

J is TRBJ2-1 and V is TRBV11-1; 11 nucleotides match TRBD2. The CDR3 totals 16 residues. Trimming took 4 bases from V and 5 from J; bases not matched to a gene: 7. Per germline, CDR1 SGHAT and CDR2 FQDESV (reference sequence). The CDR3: CASSSQGLAVHNEQFF. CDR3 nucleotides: TGTGCCAGCAGCTCCCAGGGACTAGCGGTCCACAATGAGCAGTTCTTC. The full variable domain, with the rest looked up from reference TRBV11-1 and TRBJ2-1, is EAEVAQSPRYKITEKSQAVAFWCDPISGHATLYWYRQILGQGPELLVQFQDESVVDDSQLPKDRFSAERLKGVDSTLKIQPAELGDSAMYLCASSSQGLAVHNEQFFGPGTRLTVL.

The CDR3 region is CASSLATSDNEQFF. CDR3 sequence (DNA): TGCGCCAGCAGCTTGGCCACAAGTGACAATGAGCAGTTCTTC. The genes are TRBV5-1 and TRBJ2-1; D is uncertain. V was trimmed by 0 bases and J by 5 bases, leaving 9 bases between them. CDR1 SGHRS and CDR2 YFSETQ come from the germline V gene. This CDR3 contains 14 residues.

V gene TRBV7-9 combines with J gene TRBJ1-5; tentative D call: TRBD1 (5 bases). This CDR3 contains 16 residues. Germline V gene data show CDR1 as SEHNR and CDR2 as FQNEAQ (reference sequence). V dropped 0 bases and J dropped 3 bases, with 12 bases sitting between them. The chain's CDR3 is CASSLARGGYNQPQHF. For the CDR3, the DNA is TGTGCCAGCAGCTTAGCGCGTGGGGGGTACAATCAGCCCCAGCATTTT.

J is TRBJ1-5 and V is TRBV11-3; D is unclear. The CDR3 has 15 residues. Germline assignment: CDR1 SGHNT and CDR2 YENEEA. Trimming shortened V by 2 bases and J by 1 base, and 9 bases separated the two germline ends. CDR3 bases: TGTGCCAGCAGCTTAACACGGGAGAGCAATCAGCCCCAGCATTTT. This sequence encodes CASSLTRESNQPQHF.

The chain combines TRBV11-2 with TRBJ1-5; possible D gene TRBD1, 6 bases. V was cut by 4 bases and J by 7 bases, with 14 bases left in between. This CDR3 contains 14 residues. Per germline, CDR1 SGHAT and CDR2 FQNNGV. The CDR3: CASSSHRDSQPQHF. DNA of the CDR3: TGTGCCAGCAGCTCACACAGGGATTCCCAGCCCCAGCATTTT.

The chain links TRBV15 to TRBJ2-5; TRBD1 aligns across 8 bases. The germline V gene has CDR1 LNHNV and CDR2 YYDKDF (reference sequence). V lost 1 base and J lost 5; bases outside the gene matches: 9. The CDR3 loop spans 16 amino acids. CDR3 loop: CATSRGDRPASETQYF. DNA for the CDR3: TGTGCCACCAGCAGAGGGGACAGGCCTGCCTCGGAGACCCAGTACTTC. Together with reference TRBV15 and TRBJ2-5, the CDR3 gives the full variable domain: DAMVIQNPRYQVTQFGKPVTLSCSQTLNHNVMYWYQQKSSQAPKLLFHYYDKDFNNEADTPDNFQSRRPNTSFCFLDIRSPGLGDTAMYLCATSRGDRPASETQYFGPGTRLLVL.

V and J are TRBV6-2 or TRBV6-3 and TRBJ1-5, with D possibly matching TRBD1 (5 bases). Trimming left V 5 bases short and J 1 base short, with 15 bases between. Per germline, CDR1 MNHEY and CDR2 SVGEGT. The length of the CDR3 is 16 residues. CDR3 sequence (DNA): TGTGCCAGCAGTCCAGGGCCGAGAGAAAGCAATCAGCCCCAGCATTTT. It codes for CASSPGPRESNQPQHF.

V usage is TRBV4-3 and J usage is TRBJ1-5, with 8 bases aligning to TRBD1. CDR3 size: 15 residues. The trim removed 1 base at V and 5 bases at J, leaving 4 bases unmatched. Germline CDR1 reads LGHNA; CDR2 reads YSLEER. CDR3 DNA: TGCGCCAGCAGCCAAGGACAGGGGCACCATCAGCCCCAGCATTTT. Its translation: CASSQGQGHHQPQHF.

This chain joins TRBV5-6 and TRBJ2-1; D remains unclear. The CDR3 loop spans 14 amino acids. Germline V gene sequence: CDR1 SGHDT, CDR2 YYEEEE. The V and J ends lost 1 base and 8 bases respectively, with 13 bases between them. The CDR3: CASSLFFTIDEQFF. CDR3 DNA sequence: TGTGCCAGCAGCTTGTTTTTTACAATTGATGAGCAGTTCTTC. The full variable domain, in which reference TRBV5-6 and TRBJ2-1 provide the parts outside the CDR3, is DAGVTQSPTHLIKTRGQQVTLRCSPKSGHDTVSWYQQALGQGPQFIFQYYEEEERQRGNFPDRFSGHQFPNYSSELNVNALLLGDSALYLCASSLFFTIDEQFFGPGTRLTVL.

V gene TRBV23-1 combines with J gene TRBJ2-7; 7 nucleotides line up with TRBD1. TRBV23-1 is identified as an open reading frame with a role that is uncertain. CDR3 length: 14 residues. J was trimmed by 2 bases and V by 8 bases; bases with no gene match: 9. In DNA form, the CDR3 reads TGCGCCAGCCGGGCCTCGGACAGGCCCTACGAGCAGTACTTC. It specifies CASRASDRPYEQYF.

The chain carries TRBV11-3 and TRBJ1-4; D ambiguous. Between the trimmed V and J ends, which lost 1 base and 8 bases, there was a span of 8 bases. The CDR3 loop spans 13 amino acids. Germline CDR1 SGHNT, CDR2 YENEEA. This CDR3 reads CASSLVTGEKLFF. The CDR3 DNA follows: TGTGCCAGCAGCTTAGTTACGGGGGAAAAACTGTTTTTT. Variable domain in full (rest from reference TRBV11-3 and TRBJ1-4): EAGVVQSPRYKIIEKKQPVAFWCNPISGHNTLYWYLQNLGQGPELLIRYENEEAVDDSQLPKDRFSAERLKGVDSTLKIQPAELGDSAVYLCASSLVTGEKLFFGSGTQLSVL.

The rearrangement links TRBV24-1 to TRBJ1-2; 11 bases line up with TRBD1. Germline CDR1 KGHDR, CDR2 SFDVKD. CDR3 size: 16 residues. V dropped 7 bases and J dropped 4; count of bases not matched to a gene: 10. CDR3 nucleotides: TGTGCCACCAGCGGCCGTCCTGGGACAGGGGGCTATGGCTACACCTTC. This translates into CATSGRPGTGGYGYTF.

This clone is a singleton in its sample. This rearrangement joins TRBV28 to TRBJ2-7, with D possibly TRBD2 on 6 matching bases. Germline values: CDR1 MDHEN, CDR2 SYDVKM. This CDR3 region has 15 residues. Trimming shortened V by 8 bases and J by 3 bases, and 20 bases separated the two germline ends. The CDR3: CASRVSVDGGYEQYF. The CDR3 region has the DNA TGTGCCAGCCGAGTTTCGGTTGACGGGGGCTACGAGCAGTACTTC.

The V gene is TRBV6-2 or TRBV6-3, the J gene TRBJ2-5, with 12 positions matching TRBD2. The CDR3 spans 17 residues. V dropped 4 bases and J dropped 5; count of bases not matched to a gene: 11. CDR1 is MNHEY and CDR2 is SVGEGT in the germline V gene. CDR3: CASSWALAGGPEETQYF. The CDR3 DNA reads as TGTGCCAGCAGTTGGGCCCTAGCGGGAGGGCCTGAGGAGACCCAGTACTTC.

In DNA, the CDR3 is TGTGCCTGGAGTGTACAGACAGGGGAGACCCAGTACTTC. This sequence encodes CAWSVQTGETQYF. The chain joins TRBV30 to TRBJ2-5; 7 nucleotides agree with TRBD1. V shed 0 bases, J shed 5 bases, and the junction held 3 bases outside the gene matches. Germline V lookup: CDR1 GTSNPN, CDR2 SVGIG (reference sequence). This CDR3 is 13 amino acids long.

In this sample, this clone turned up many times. This CDR3 reads CASSFGDRGANYGYTF. As DNA, the CDR3 is TGTGCCAGCAGCTTCGGAGACAGGGGCGCTAACTATGGCTACACCTTC. The V and J genes are TRBV11-3 and TRBJ1-2, with 8 bases matching TRBD1. Per the germline V gene, CDR1 is SGHNT and CDR2 is YENEEA. This CDR3 comprises 16 residues. Trimming at V came to 3 bases and at J to 0 bases, leaving 6 bases not matched to a gene.

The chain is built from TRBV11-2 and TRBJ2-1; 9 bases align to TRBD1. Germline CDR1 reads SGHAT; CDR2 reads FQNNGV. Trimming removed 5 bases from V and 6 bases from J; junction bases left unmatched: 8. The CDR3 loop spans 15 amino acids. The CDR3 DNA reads TGTGCCAGCAGCCTCCACCCGGGACAGGGCAATGAGCAGTTCTTC. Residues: CASSLHPGQGNEQFF.

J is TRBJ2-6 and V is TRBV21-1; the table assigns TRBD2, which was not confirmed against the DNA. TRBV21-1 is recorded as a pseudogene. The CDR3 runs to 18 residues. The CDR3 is CASSRTSGTDSGANVLTF. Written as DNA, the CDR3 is TGTGCCAGCAGCAGGACTAGCGGGACGGACTCTGGGGCCAACGTCCTGACTTTC.

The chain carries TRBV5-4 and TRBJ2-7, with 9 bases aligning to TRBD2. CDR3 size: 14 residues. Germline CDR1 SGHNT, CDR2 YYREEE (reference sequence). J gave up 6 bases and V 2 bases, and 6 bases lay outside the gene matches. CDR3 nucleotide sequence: TGTGCCAGCAGCTTATATCTAGCGGGATTCGAGCAGTACTTC. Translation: CASSLYLAGFEQYF.

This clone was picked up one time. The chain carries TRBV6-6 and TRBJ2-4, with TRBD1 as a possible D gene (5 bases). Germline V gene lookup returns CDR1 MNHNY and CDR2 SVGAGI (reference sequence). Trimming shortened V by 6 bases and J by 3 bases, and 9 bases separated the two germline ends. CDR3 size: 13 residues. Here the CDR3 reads CASSDRNKNIQYF. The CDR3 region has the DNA TGTGCCAGCAGCGACAGAAACAAAAACATTCAGTACTTC.

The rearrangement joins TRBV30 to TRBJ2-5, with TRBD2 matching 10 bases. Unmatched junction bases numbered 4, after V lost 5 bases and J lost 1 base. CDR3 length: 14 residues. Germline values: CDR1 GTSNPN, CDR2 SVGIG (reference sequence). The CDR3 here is CAWQRGGLQETQYF. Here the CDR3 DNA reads TGTGCCTGGCAGCGGGGGGGCCTCCAAGAGACCCAGTACTTC. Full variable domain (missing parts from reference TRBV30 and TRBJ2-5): SQTIHQWPATLVQPVGSPLSLECTVEGTSNPNLYWYRQAAGRGLQLLFYSVGIGQISSEVPQNLSASRPQDRQFILSSKKLLLSDSGFYLCAWQRGGLQETQYFGPGTRLLVL.

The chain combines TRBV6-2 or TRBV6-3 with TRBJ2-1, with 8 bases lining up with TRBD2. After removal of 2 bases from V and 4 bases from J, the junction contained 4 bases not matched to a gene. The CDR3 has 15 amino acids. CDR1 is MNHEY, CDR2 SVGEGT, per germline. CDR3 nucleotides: TGTGCCAGCAGTTACGGGCCGGGGGGGTACAATGAGCAGTTCTTC. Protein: CASSYGPGGYNEQFF.